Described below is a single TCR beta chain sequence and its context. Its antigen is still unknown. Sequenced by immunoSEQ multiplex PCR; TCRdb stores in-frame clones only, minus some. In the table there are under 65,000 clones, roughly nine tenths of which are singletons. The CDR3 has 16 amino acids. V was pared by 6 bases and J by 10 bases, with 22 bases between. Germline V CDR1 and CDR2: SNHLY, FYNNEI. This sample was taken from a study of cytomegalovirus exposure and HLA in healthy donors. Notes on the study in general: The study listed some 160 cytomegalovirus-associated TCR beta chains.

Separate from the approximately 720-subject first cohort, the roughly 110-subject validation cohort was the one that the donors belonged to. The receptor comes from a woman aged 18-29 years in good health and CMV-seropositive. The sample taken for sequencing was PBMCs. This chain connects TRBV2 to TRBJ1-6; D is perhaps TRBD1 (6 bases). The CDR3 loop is CASSDPPGQLRSPLHF. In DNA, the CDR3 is TGTGCCAGCAGCGACCCCCCGGGACAACTGCGCTCACCCCTCCACTTT.